The rows below give T cell receptor beta chains drawn from one sample of a study of beta chain features in type 1 diabetes. Measured with immunoSEQ multiplex PCR; TCRdb has only the in-frame clones, and not every one. The table shows under 900,000 clones, with roughly a sixth occurring only once. Sequencing used naive CD4+ T cells from blood. These receptors were obtained from a woman between 18 and 29 years old in good health. Each CDR3 is given with its conserved first and last residue. The order of the fields is J gene, D gene, V gene, clone size, CDR3 protein, CDR3 DNA. The D gene is left open where the match is weak. Clone size is shown for a subset of rows, as once, few, many or a class of expanded clone.

TRBJ2-1 | TRBD2 | TRBV7-2 | few | CASSLSGRTNNEQFF | TGTGCCAGCAGCCTTAGCGGGAGAACCAACAATGAGCAGTTCTTC
TRBJ1-1 | NA | TRBV7-2 | NA | CASSPRTGSFF | TGTGCCAGCAGCCCCCGGACCGGGTCGTTCTTT
TRBJ2-1 | NA | TRBV5-1 | NA | CASSRTELHNEQFF | TGCGCCAGCAGCCGGACTGAACTACACAATGAGCAGTTCTTC
TRBJ2-1 | NA | TRBV9 | few | CASSVGGLKREQFF | TGTGCCAGCAGCGTAGGGGGTTTAAAGAGGGAGCAGTTCTTC
TRBJ2-1 | NA | TRBV29-1 | NA | CSVDGRRWMSSYNEQFF | TGCAGCGTTGACGGCAGGAGGTGGATGAGCTCCTACAATGAGCAGTTCTTC
TRBJ1-1 | NA | TRBV7-2 | few | CASSLVRNTEAFF | TGTGCCAGCAGCTTAGTCCGGAACACTGAAGCTTTCTTT
TRBJ1-2 | TRBD1 | TRBV28 | NA | CASSLGQVPGYTF | TGTGCCAGCAGTTTGGGACAGGTTCCTGGCTACACCTTC
TRBJ1-5 | TRBD1 | TRBV19 | NA | CASKGTGSQPQHF | TGTGCCAGTAAAGGGACAGGGAGTCAGCCCCAGCATTTT
TRBJ2-1 | NA | TRBV5-1 | few | CASSLMSGAYNEQFF | TGCGCCAGCAGCTTGATGTCAGGAGCCTACAATGAGCAGTTCTTC
TRBJ1-6 | NA | TRBV15 | NA | CATSLSSYNSPLHF | TGTGCCACCAGTCTCAGCTCCTATAATTCACCCCTCCACTTT
TRBJ2-5 | NA | TRBV5-5 | NA | CASSLHNGPRKTQYF | TGTGCCAGCAGCTTGCATAATGGGCCGCGGAAGACCCAGTACTTC
TRBJ2-5 | TRBD1 | TRBV11-2 | NA | CASSPGQGRKFKETQYF | TGTGCCAGCAGCCCAGGACAGGGCCGTAAGTTTAAAGAGACCCAGTACTTC
TRBJ1-1 | NA | TRBV7-2 | few | CASSLGAPGLTNTEAFF | TGTGCCAGCAGCTTAGGAGCACCGGGACTCACGAACACTGAAGCTTTCTTT
TRBJ2-5 | NA | TRBV5-5 | NA | CASSFFTGTQETQYF | TGTGCCAGCAGCTTTTTCACCGGGACCCAGGAGACCCAGTACTTC
TRBJ2-1 | TRBD2 | TRBV28 | few | CASSFARSSGQYNEQFF | TGTGCCAGCAGTTTTGCCCGATCTAGCGGACAATACAATGAGCAGTTCTTC
TRBJ1-5 | NA | TRBV28 | few | CASSADSKNQPQHF | TGTGCCAGCAGTGCCGATTCGAAGAATCAGCCCCAGCATTTT
TRBJ2-7 | TRBD1 | TRBV2 | few | CASSMEAGGYEQYF | TGTGCCAGCAGTATGGAGGCAGGGGGCTACGAGCAGTACTTC
TRBJ1-1 | NA | TRBV4-3 | NA | CASSPSGFPNTEAFF | TGCGCCAGCAGCCCATCCGGTTTTCCGAACACTGAAGCTTTCTTT
TRBJ1-1 | NA | TRBV14 | few | CASSQLDPMVGNTEAFF | TGTGCCAGCAGCCAATTGGACCCCATGGTGGGGAACACTGAAGCTTTCTTT
TRBJ1-3 | NA | TRBV19 | few | CASSPPNSGNTIYF | TGTGCCAGTAGTCCGCCAAACTCTGGAAACACCATATATTTT
TRBJ1-2 | TRBD1 | TRBV5-1 | few | CASSYDRAARYGYTF | TGCGCCAGCAGCTACGACAGGGCGGCCCGCTATGGCTACACCTTC
TRBJ2-7 | NA | TRBV10-1 | NA | CANIYRAPLEEQYF | TGCGCCAACATATACAGGGCCCCTTTGGAAGAGCAGTACTTC
TRBJ2-2 | NA | TRBV27 | few | CASRSLPLGGGGTGELFF | TGTGCCAGCAGATCGCTTCCCCTCGGGGGAGGGGGTACCGGGGAGCTGTTTTTT
TRBJ2-3 | NA | TRBV6-6 | NA | CASRKRGGAETDTQYF | TGTGCCAGCAGGAAAAGAGGGGGGGCGGAAACAGATACGCAGTATTTT
TRBJ1-4 | NA | TRBV9 | NA | CASSAAQGLLNEKLFF | TGTGCCAGCAGCGCGGCACAGGGTTTACTTAATGAAAAACTGTTTTTT
TRBJ2-2 | NA | TRBV29-1 | NA | CSSRDWNTGELFF | TGCAGCTCCCGGGACTGGAACACCGGGGAGCTGTTTTTT
TRBJ2-5 | TRBD2 | TRBV5-1 | few | CASSLFSGNKETQYF | TGCGCCAGCAGCTTGTTTAGCGGGAACAAGGAGACCCAGTACTTC
TRBJ2-1 | NA | TRBV9 | few | CASSVGRGSSYNEQFF | TGTGCCAGCAGCGTAGGGCGTGGAAGCTCCTACAATGAGCAGTTCTTC
TRBJ2-1 | TRBD2 | TRBV6-5 | NA | CASSYPASGHYNEQFF | TGTGCCAGCAGTTACCCGGCTAGCGGGCACTACAATGAGCAGTTCTTC
TRBJ1-2 | NA | TRBV15 | few | CATSRDAGANPYGYTF | TGTGCCACCAGCAGAGATGCAGGCGCAAACCCCTATGGCTACACCTTC
TRBJ2-2 | NA | TRBV11-2 | NA | CASSTEPYTGELFF | TGTGCCAGCAGCACCGAGCCATATACCGGGGAGCTGTTTTTT
TRBJ1-1 | TRBD1 | TRBV5-1 | few | CASSRDRANTEAFF | TGCGCCAGCAGCAGGGACAGGGCGAACACTGAAGCTTTCTTT
TRBJ2-2 | NA | TRBV6-1 | few | CASVNTGELFF | TGTGCCAGCGTCAATACCGGGGAGCTGTTTTTT